Presented here are 2 T cell receptor beta chains from one specimen sequenced in a study of T cell repertoires in cytomegalovirus infection. TCRdb re-called the reads through MiXCR, storing one row per CDR3 protein. The table includes 200,000 to 300,000 distinct CDR3 sequences, approximately 15% detected once. Sequencing used PBMCs. The receptors were gathered from a human donor in good health (CMV status not recorded). Some clones in this sample may be carry-over from other donors' samples.

The table lists this clonotype with many counts. This chain uses TRBV6-2 or TRBV6-3 with TRBJ1-5; D perhaps matches TRBD1 (6 bases). CDR1 is MNHEY, CDR2 SVGEGT, per germline. This CDR3 region has 15 residues. V lost 6 bases and J lost 0, with 12 bases in between. The CDR3 loop is CASSPTGSSNQPQHF. The CDR3, as DNA: TGTGCCAGCAGCCCGACAGGATCTAGCAATCAGCCCCAGCATTTT.

This clonotype turned up a few times. The chain uses TRBV19 and TRBJ1-1; no firm D call. This CDR3 has 13 amino acids. Between the trimmed V and J ends, which lost 5 bases and 1 base, there was a span of 8 bases. Germline values: CDR1 LNHDA, CDR2 SQIVND (reference sequence). The CDR3 nucleotides are TGTGCCAGTAGTCAGTGGGGGAACACTGAAGCTTTCTTT. Its translation is CASSQWGNTEAFF.